The 11 T cell receptor beta chains presented below share a single source sample, sequenced in a study of cytomegalovirus exposure and HLA in healthy donors. PCR was performed using 60 Vbeta and 13 Jbeta primers. TCRdb keeps only in-frame clones here, not all; method: immunoSEQ multiplex PCR. The sample contains around 180,000 clones, approximately 84% of which appear only once. Sequences were obtained from PBMCs. These TCRs come from a woman aged 30 to 39 in good health and CMV-seropositive.

This clone was recorded a few times. V usage is TRBV7-9 and J usage is TRBJ1-3; TRBD1 might be the D (6 bases). This CDR3 is 16 amino acids long. V was clipped by 2 bases and J by 2 bases, with 13 bases between them. Germline V gene lookup returns CDR1 SEHNR and CDR2 FQNEAQ (reference sequence). The CDR3 loop reads CASSLTAGAPGNTIYF. The CDR3 nucleotides are TGTGCCAGCAGCTTAACTGCGGGGGCCCCTGGAAACACCATATATTTT.

This chain joins TRBV14 and TRBJ2-2; TRBD2 agrees at 8 bases. J was trimmed by 4 bases and V by 4 bases; bases with no gene match: 14. This CDR3 contains 18 residues. Germline V gives CDR1 SGHDN, CDR2 FVKESK. In nucleotides, the CDR3 is TGTGCCAGCAGCCCGAAGTTGGGAGCGGGAGTTTTCACCGGGGAGCTGTTTTTT. This sequence encodes CASSPKLGAGVFTGELFF.

This clone has just a few counts. V is TRBV7-9 and J is TRBJ1-1, with no clear D. The CDR3 sequence is 14 residues long. CDR1 and CDR2 (germline): SEHNR, FQNEAQ (reference sequence). V was clipped by 4 bases and J by 1 base, with 10 bases between them. CDR3 coding DNA: TGTGCCAGCAGCTCCGAGGTCACGAACACTGAAGCTTTCTTT. Amino acids: CASSSEVTNTEAFF.

This rearrangement joins TRBV4-3 to TRBJ1-2; D remains unclear. This CDR3 has 15 amino acids. With 0 bases removed from V and 4 bases from J, the gap between germline ends came to 12 bases. Germline CDR1 and CDR2: LGHNA and YSLEER. The chain's CDR3 is CASSQDAQKTYGYTF. The DNA for the CDR3 is TGCGCCAGCAGCCAAGATGCCCAGAAAACCTATGGCTACACCTTC.

The V call is TRBV4-2, the J call TRBJ1-4; D call uncertain. The germline V and J ends were trimmed by 0 bases and 6 bases, with 8 bases remaining between them. CDR1 and CDR2 from the germline V gene are LGHNA and YNFKEQ. CDR3 size: 14 residues. CDR3 sequence (DNA): TGTGCCAGCAGCCAAGAGGCGGGATATGAAAAACTGTTTTTT. Protein product: CASSQEAGYEKLFF.

The V gene is TRBV10-2, the J gene TRBJ1-1, with 8 bases fitting TRBD1. Trimming removed 5 bases from V and 1 base from J; junction bases left unmatched: 3. Germline V gene sequence: CDR1 WSHSY, CDR2 SAAADI. This CDR3 has 14 residues. CDR3: CASSWTGRNTEAFF. The CDR3 bases are TGCGCCAGCAGTTGGACAGGGAGGAACACTGAAGCTTTCTTT.

The CDR3 coding sequence is TGTGCCAGCAGTCCCTCCGGGACAGCTTCCTACGAGCAGTACTTC. It is translated as CASSPSGTASYEQYF. This chain uses TRBV27 with TRBJ2-5; 7 bases are a match to TRBD1. The J call could be wrong; TRBJ2-7 is a better fit for the DNA end. CDR1 is MNHEY and CDR2 is SMNVEV in the germline V gene (reference sequence). This CDR3 is 15 amino acids long.

The CDR3: CASSLVPGLSNQPQHF. The CDR3 DNA follows: TGTGCCAGCAGTTTGGTACCAGGTTTATCAAATCAGCCCCAGCATTTT. This chain joins TRBV28 and TRBJ1-5; no clear D. Germline CDR1 and CDR2: MDHEN and SYDVKM. The V and J ends lost 3 bases and 4 bases respectively, with 16 bases between them. The length of the CDR3 is 16 residues.

The chain carries TRBV27 and TRBJ2-2, with D tentatively TRBD1 (7 bases). CDR3 length equals 14 residues. Looked up from germline, CDR1 is MNHEY and CDR2 is SMNVEV (reference sequence). V dropped 5 bases and J dropped 8 bases, with 15 bases sitting between them. The CDR3 region is CASSETRGLGELFF. The CDR3 DNA reads as TGTGCCAGCAGTGAGACTAGGGGGCTAGGGGAGCTGTTTTTT.

Concerning this clone itself: The sample carries other DNA sequences with the same CDR3. The chain combines TRBV11-3 with TRBJ2-7; a weak D match, TRBD2 (6 bases). V was clipped by 8 bases and J by 4 bases, with 12 bases between them. The CDR3 consists of 12 residues. The germline V gene encodes CDR1 SGHNT and CDR2 YENEEA. DNA of the CDR3: TGTGCCAGCTCTCCCGGAGGGTACGAGCAGTACTTC. The encoded protein is CASSPGGYEQYF.

CDR3 residues: CASSKVRQGGVAFF. The CDR3 DNA follows: TGTGCCAGCAGCAAAGTCAGACAGGGCGGTGTCGCTTTCTTT. This chain links TRBV21-1 with TRBJ1-1; the DNA was not compared with TRBD1, the D call given in the table. TRBV21-1 is marked as a pseudogene. The CDR3 covers 14 residues.